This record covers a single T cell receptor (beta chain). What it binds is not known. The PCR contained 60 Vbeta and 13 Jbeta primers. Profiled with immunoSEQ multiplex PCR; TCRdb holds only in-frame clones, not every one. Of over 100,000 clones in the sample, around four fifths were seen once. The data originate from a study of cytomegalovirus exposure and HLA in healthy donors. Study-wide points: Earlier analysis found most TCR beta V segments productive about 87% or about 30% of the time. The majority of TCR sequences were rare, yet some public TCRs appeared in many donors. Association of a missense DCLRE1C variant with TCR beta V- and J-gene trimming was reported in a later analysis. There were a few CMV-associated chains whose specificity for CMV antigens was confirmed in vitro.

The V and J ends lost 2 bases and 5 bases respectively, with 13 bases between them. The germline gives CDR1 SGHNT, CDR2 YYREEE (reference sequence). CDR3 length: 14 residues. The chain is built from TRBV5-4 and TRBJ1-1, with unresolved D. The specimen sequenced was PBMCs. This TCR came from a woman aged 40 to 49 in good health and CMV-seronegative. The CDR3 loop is CASSFGPPGTEAFF. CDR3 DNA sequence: TGTGCCAGCAGCTTCGGGCCCCCGGGAACTGAAGCTTTCTTT.